This TCR beta chain was observed in a study of cytomegalovirus exposure and HLA in healthy donors. Across the whole study: Ancestry clustering placed around 81% of over 300 genotyped donors in the Caucasian-associated cluster.

In regard to this clone: Its antigen remains unknown.

Germline V gives CDR1 SGHNT, CDR2 YYREEE (reference sequence). The ends lost 3 bases at V and 7 bases at J; junction bases unmatched: 9. The CDR3 runs 15 residues. The primer mix had 60 Vbeta and 13 Jbeta primers. Clones were read by immunoSEQ multiplex PCR, and TCRdb kept only the in-frame ones, dropping some. Of approximately 150,000 clones listed, approximately 71% are singletons. General study results and limits: The study recorded over 150 TCR beta chains that were cytomegalovirus-associated.

The chain uses TRBV5-4 and TRBJ2-2; 7 bases agree with TRBD2. The clonotype comes from a middle-aged man in good health and CMV-seronegative. The sequencing sample was made of PBMCs. The CDR3 region has the DNA TGTGCCAGCAGCTCCCCCAGCCGGGGGGTCGGGGAGCTGTTTTTT. It translates to CASSSPSRGVGELFF.